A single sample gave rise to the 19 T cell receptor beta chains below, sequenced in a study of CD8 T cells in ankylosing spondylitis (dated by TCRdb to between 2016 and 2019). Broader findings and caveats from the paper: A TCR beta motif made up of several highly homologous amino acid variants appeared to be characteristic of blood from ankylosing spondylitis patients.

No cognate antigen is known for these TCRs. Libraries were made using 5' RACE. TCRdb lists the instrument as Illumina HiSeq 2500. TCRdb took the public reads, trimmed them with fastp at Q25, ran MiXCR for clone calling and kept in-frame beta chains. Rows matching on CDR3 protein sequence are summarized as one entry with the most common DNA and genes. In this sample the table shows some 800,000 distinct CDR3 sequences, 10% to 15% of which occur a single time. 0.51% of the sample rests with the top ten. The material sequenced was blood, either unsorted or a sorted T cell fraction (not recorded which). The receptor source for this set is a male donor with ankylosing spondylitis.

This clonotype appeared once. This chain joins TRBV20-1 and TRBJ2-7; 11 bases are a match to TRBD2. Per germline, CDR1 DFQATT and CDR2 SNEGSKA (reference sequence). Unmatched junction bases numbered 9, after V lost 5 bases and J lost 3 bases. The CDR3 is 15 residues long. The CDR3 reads CSASRTSGWVYEQYF. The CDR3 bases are TGCAGTGCTTCGCGGACTAGCGGGTGGGTCTACGAGCAGTACTTC.

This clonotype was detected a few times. The CDR3 nucleotides are TGTGCCAGCAGCGAGGCCAGACGTACTAGCACAGATACGCAGTATTTT. It specifies CASSEARRTSTDTQYF. The chain uses TRBV5-6 and TRBJ2-3; unclear D gene. Trimming shortened V by 4 bases and J by 0 bases, and 15 bases separated the two germline ends. Germline CDR1 and CDR2: SGHDT and YYEEEE. The CDR3 has 16 amino acids.

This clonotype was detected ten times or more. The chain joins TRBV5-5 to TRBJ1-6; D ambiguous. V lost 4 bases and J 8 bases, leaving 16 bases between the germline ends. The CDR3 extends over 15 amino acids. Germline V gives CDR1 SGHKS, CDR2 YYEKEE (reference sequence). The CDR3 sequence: CASSVEPTSYSPLHF. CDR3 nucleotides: TGTGCCAGCAGCGTTGAACCAACCTCTTATTCACCCCTCCACTTT.

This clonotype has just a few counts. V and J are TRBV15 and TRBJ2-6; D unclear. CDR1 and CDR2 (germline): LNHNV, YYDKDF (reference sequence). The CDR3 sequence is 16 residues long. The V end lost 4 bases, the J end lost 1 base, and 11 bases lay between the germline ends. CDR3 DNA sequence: TGTGCCACCAGCAAGGATCGAGATTCTGGGGCCAACGTCCTGACTTTC. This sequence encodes CATSKDRDSGANVLTF.

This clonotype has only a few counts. CDR3 protein: CSARIAGGPNEQFF. CDR3 nucleotide sequence: TGCAGTGCTCGCATAGCGGGAGGGCCGAATGAGCAGTTCTTC. The rearrangement uses TRBV20-1 and TRBJ2-1; 11 bases align to TRBD2. Germline CDR1 DFQATT, CDR2 SNEGSKA (reference sequence). The V segment lost 5 bases and the J segment 7 bases; nucleotides outside the gene matches: 7. This CDR3 contains 14 residues.

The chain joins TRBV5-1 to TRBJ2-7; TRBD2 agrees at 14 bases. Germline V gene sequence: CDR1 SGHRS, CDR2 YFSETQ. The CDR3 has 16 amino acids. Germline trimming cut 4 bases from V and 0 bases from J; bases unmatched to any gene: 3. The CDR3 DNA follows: TGCGCCAGCAGCAGGGGACTAGCGGGGGACTCCTACGAGCAGTACTTC. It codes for CASSRGLAGDSYEQYF.

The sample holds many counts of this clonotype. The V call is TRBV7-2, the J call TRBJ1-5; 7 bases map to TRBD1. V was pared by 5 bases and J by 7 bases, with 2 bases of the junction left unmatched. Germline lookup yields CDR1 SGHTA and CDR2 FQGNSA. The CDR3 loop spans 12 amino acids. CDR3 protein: CASSKTGQPQHF. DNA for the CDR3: TGTGCCAGCAGCAAGACAGGGCAGCCCCAGCATTTT.

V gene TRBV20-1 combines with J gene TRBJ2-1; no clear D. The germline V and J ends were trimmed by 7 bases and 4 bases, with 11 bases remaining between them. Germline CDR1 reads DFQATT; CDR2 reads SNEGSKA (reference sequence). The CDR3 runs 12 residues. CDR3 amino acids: CSGLARYNEQFF. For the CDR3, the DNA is TGCAGTGGTCTGGCCCGTTACAATGAGCAGTTCTTC.

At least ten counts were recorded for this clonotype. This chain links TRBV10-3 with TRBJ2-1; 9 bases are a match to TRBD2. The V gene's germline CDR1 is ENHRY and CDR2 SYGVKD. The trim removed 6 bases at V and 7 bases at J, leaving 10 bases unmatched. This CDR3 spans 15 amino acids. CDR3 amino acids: CAIRSSGIRTNEQFF. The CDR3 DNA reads TGTGCCATCAGGTCTAGCGGGATTCGGACTAATGAGCAGTTCTTC.

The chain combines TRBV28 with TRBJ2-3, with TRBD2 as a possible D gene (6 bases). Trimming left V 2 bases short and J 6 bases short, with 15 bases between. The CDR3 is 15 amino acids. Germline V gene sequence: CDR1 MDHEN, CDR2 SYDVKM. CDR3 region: CASSLGGTWGDTQYF. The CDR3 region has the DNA TGTGCCAGCAGTTTAGGTGGGACTTGGGGGGATACGCAGTATTTT.

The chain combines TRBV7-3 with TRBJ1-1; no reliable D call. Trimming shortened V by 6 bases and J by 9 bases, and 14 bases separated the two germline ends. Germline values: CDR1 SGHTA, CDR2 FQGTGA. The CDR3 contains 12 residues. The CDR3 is CASSLLRVQAFF. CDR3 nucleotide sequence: TGTGCCAGCAGTCTATTAAGGGTCCAAGCTTTCTTT.

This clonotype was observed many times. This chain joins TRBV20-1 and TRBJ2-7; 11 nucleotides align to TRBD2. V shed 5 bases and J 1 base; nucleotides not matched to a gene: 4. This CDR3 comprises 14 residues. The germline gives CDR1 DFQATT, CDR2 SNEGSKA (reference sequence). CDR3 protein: CSAGSGRVSYEQYF. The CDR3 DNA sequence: TGCAGTGCTGGTAGCGGGAGGGTATCCTACGAGCAGTACTTC.

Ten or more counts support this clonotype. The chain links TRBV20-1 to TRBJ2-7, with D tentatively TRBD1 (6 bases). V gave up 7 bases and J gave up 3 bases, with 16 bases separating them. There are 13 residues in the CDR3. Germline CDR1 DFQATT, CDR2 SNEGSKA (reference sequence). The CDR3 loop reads CSGHSGHSYEQYF. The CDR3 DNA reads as TGCAGTGGTCATTCGGGACACAGCTACGAGCAGTACTTC.

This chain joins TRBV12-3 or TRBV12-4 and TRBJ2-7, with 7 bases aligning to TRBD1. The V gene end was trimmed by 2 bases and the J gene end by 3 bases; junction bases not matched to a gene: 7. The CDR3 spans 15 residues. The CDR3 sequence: CASSLRGTVLYEQYF. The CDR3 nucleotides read TGTGCCAGCAGTTTAAGAGGGACAGTCCTCTACGAGCAGTACTTC.

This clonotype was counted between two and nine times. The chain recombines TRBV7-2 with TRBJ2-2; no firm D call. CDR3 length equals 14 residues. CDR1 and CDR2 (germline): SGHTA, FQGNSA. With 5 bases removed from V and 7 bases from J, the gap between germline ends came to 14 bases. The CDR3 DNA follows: TGTGCCAGCAGCCAAAGGTCAGGTGTCGGGGAGCTGTTTTTT. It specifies CASSQRSGVGELFF.

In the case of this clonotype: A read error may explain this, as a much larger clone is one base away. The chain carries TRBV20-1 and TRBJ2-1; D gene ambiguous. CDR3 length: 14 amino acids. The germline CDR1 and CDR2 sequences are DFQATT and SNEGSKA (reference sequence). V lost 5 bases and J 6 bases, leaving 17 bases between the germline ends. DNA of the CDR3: TGCAGTGCTGGAGTTGAGACATACGGCAATGAGCAGTTCTTC. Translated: CSAGVETYGNEQFF.

The CDR3 loop is CASSYSVLAGSYGYTF. DNA for the CDR3: TGTGCCAGCAGTTACTCGGTCTTGGCAGGATCGTATGGCTACACCTTC. V is TRBV6-5 and J is TRBJ1-2, with D unclear. Per germline, CDR1 MNHEY and CDR2 SVGAGI. Trimming cost V 0 bases and J 5 bases, with 16 bases left between them. This CDR3 contains 16 residues.

Written as DNA, the CDR3 is TGTGCCAGCAGCTTAGAGTGGGGGACAGGGAATGAGCAGTTCTTC. It specifies CASSLEWGTGNEQFF. V and J are TRBV7-2 and TRBJ2-1, with 9 bases identical to TRBD1. Germline CDR1 SGHTA, CDR2 FQGNSA. The V and J ends lost 1 base and 7 bases, in that order; junction bases with no gene match: 5. The CDR3 loop spans 15 amino acids.

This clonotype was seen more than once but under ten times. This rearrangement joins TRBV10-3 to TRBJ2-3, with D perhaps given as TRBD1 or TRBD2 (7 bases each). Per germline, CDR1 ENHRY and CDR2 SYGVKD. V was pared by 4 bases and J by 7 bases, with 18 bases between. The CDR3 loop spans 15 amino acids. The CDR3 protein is CAISGDRPGGNTQYF. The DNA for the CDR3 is TGTGCCATCAGTGGGGACAGACCGGGAGGCAATACGCAGTATTTT.